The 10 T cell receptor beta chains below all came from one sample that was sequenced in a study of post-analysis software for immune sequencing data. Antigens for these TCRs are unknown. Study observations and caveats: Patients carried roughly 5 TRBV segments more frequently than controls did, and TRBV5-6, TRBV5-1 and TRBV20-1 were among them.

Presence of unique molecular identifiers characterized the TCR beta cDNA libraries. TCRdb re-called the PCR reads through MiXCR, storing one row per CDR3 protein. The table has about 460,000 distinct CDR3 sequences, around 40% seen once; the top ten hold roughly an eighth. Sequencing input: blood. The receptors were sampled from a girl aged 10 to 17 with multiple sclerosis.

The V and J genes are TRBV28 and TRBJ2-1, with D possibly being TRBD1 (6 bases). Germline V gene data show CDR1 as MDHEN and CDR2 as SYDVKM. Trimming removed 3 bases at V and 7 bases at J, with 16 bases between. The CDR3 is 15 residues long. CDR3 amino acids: CASSFQGILANEQFF. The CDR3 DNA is TGTGCCAGCAGTTTTCAGGGGATTCTAGCAAATGAGCAGTTCTTC.

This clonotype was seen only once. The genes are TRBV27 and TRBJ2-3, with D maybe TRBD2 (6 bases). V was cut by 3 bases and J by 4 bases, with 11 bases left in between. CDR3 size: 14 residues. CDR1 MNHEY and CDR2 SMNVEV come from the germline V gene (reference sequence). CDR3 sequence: CASSLGLKADTQYF. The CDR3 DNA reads TGTGCCAGCAGTTTGGGACTTAAGGCAGATACGCAGTATTTT.

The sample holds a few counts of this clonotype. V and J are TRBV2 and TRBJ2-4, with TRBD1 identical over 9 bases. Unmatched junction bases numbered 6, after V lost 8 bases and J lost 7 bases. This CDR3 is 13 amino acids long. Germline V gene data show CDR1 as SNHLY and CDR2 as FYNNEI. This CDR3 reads CASGGQGPNIQYF. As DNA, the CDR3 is TGTGCCAGCGGCGGACAGGGGCCCAACATTCAGTACTTC.

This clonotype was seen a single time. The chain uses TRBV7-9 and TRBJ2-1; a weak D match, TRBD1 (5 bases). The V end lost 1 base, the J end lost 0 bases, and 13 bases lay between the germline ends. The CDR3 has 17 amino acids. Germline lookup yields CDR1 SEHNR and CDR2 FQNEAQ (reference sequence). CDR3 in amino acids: CASSLVMGRASYNEQFF. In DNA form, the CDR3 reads TGTGCCAGCAGCTTAGTGATGGGCAGGGCCTCCTACAATGAGCAGTTCTTC.

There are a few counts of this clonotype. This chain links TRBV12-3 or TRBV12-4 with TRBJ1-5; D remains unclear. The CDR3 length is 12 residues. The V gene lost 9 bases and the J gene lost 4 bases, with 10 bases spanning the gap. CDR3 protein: CASEGGNQPQHF. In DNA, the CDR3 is TGTGCCAGTGAGGGCGGGAATCAGCCCCAGCATTTT.

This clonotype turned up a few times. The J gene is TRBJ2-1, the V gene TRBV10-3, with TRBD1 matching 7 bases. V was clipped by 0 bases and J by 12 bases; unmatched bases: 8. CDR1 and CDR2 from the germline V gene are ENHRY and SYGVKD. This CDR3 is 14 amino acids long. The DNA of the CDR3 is TGTGCCATCAGTGAGTCCTTAGGGGGCGCCTTGCAGTTCTTC. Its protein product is CAISESLGGALQFF.

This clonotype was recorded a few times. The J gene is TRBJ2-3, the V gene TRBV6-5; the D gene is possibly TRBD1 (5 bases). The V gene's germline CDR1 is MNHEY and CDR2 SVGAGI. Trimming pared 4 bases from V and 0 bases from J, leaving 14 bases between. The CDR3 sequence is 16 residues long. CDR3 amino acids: CASSSFKGRSTDTQYF. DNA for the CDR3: TGTGCCAGCAGTTCATTTAAGGGGCGGAGCACAGATACGCAGTATTTT.

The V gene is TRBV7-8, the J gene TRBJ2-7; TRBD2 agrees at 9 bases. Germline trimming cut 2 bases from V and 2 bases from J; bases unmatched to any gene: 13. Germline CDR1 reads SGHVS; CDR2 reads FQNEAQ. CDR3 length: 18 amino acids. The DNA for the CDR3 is TGTGCCAGCAGCTTAAAGGGCGGGGGGGACAGTCTTCCCTACGAGCAGTACTTC. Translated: CASSLKGGGDSLPYEQYF. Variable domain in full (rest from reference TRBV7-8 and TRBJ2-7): GAGVSQSPRYKVAKRGQDVALRCDPISGHVSLFWYQQALGQGPEFLTYFQNEAQLDKSGLPSDRFFAERPEGSVSTLKIQRTQQEDSAVYLCASSLKGGGDSLPYEQYFGPGTRLTVT.

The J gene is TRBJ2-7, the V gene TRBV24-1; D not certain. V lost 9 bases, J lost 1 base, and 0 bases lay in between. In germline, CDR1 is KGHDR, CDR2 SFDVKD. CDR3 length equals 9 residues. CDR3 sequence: CATSYEQYF. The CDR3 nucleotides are TGTGCCACCTCCTACGAGCAGTACTTC.

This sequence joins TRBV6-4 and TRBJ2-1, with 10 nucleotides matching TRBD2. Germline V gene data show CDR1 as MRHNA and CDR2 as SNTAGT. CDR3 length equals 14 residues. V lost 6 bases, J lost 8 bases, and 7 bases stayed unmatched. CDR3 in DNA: TGTGCCAGCAGCGTAGCGGGAGGTTGGGATGAGCAGTTCTTC. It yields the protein CASSVAGGWDEQFF.